What follows describes a single T cell receptor beta chain. The target antigen is unknown. These data belong to a study of cytomegalovirus exposure and HLA in healthy donors. Whole-study results and caveats: In vitro confirmation showed three CMV-associated chains to be CMV antigen specific.

Clones were sequenced by immunoSEQ multiplex PCR, and TCRdb holds only the in-frame ones, with some missing. This table has some 130,000 clones, around 93% appearing once. The donors were members of the validation cohort comprising some 130 subjects, separate from the approximately 670-subject first cohort. The CDR3 is made up of 15 amino acids. The V segment lost 4 bases and the J segment 9 bases; nucleotides outside the gene matches: 10. Germline-derived CDR1 and CDR2 are LNHDA and SQIVND (reference sequence). The sequencing sample was made of PBMCs. The TCR sequence derives from a young man in good health and CMV-seropositive. The chain combines TRBV19 with TRBJ2-1; 9 bases match TRBD2. CDR3 protein: CASSTPGGGRGEQFF. CDR3 in DNA: TGTGCCAGTAGTACCCCGGGGGGCGGGAGGGGTGAGCAGTTCTTC.